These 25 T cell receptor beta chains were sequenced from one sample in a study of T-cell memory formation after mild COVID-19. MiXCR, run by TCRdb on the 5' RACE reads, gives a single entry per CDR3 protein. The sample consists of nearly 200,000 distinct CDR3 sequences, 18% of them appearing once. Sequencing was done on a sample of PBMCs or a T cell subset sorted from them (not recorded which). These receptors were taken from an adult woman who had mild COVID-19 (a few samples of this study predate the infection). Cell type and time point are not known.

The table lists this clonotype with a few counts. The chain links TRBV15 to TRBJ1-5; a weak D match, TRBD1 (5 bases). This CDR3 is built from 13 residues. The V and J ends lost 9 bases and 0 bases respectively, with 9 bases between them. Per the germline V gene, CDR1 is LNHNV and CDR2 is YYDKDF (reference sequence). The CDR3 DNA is TGTGCCACGACAGCGTATAGCAATCAGCCCCAGCATTTT. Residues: CATTAYSNQPQHF.

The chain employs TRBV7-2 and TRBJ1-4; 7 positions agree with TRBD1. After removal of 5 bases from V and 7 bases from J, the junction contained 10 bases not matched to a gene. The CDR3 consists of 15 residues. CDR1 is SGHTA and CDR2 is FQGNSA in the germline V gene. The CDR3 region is CASSPRDRAFEKLFF. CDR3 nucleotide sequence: TGTGCCAGCAGCCCACGGGACAGAGCCTTTGAAAAACTGTTTTTT.

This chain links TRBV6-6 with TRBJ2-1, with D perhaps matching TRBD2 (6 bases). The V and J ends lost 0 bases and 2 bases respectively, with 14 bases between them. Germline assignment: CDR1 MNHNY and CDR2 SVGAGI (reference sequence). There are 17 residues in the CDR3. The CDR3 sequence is CASSYSGARTTYNEQFF. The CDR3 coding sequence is TGTGCCAGCAGTTACTCCGGGGCCAGGACTACCTACAATGAGCAGTTCTTC.

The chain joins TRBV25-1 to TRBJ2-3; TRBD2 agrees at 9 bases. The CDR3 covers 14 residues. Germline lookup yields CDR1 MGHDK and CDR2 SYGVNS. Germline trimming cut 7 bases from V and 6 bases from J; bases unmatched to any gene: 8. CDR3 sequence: CASTWKSGRDTQYF. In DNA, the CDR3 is TGTGCCAGCACCTGGAAAAGCGGGAGGGATACGCAGTATTTT.

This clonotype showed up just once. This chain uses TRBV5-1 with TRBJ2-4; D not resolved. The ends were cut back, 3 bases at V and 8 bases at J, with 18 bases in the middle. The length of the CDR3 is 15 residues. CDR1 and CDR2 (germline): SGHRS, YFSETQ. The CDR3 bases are TGCGCCAGCAGCTCCGGTACGACATTAACAGACATTCAGTACTTC. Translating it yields CASSSGTTLTDIQYF.

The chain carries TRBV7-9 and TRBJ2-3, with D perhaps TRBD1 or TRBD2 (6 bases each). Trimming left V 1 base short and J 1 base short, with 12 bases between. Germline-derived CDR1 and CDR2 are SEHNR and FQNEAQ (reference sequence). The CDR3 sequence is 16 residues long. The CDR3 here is CASSLDSGARTDTQYF. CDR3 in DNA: TGTGCCAGCAGCTTAGATTCGGGGGCCCGCACAGATACGCAGTATTTT.

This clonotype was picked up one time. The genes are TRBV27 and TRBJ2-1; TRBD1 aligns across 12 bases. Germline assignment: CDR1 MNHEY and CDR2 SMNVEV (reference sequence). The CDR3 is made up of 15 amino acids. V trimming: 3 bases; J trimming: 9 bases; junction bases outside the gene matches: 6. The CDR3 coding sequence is TGTGCCAGCAGTTTGTGGGACAGGGGGCTTGGTGAGCAGTTCTTC. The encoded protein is CASSLWDRGLGEQFF.

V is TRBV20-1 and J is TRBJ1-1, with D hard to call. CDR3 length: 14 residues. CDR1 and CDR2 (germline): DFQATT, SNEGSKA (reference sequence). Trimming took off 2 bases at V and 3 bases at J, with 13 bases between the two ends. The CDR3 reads CSARRAGVYTEAFF. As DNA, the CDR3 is TGCAGTGCTAGACGTGCGGGAGTGTACACTGAAGCTTTCTTT.

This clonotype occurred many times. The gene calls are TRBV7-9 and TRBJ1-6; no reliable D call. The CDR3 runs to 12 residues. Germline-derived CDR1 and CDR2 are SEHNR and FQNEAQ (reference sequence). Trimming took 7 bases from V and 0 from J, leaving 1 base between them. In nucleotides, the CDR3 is TGTGCCAGCAACTCCTATAATTCACCCCTCCACTTT. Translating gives CASNSYNSPLHF.

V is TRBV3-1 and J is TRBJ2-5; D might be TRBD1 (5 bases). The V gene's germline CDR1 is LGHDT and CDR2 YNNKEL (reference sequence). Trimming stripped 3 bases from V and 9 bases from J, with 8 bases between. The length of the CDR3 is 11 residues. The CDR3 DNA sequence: TGTGCCAGCAGCCACCTACAGGCCCAGTACTTC. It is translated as CASSHLQAQYF.

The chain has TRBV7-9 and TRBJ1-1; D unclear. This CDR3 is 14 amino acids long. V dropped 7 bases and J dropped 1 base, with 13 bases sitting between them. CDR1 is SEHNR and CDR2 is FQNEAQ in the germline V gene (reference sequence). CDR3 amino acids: CASTHGVGNTEAFF. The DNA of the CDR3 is TGTGCCAGCACGCACGGAGTGGGGAACACTGAAGCTTTCTTT.

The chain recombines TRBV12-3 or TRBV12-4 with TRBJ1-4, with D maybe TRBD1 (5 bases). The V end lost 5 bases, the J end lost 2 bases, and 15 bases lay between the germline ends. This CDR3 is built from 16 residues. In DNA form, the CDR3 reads TGTGCCAGCAGTCCCGGTAAGGGACGTACTAATGAAAAACTGTTTTTT. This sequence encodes CASSPGKGRTNEKLFF.

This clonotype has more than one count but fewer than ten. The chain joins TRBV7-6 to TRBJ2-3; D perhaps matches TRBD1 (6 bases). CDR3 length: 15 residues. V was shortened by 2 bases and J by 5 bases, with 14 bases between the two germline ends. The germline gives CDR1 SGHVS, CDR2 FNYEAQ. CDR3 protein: CASSLFKGVKDTQYF. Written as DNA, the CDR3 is TGTGCCAGCAGCTTATTTAAGGGGGTTAAAGATACGCAGTATTTT.

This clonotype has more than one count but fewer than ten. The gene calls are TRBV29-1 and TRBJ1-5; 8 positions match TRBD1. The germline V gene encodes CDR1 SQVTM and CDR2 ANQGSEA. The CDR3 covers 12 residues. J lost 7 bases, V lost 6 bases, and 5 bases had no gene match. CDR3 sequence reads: CSVRTGNQPQHF. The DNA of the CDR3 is TGCAGCGTGCGGACAGGGAACCAGCCCCAGCATTTT.

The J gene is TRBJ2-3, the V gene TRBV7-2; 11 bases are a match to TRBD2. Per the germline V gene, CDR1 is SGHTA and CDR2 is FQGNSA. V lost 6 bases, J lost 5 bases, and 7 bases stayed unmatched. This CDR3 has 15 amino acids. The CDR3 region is CASRIAGGPGDTQYF. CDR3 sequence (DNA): TGTGCCAGCAGAATAGCGGGGGGGCCTGGAGATACGCAGTATTTT.

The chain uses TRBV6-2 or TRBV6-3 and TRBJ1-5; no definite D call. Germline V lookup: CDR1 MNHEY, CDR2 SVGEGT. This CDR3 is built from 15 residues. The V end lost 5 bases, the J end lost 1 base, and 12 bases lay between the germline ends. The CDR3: CASSPRNRSNQPQHF. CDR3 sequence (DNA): TGTGCCAGCAGTCCCAGGAACAGAAGCAATCAGCCCCAGCATTTT.

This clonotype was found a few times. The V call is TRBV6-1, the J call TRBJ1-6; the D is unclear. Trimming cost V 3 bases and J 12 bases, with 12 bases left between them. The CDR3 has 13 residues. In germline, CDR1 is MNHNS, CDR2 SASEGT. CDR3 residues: CASSDLHGKPLHF. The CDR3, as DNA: TGTGCCAGCAGTGACCTTCACGGTAAACCCCTCCACTTT.

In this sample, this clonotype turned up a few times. CDR3 nucleotide sequence: TGTGCCAGCACTGTATACAATGAGCAGTTCTTC. This encodes CASTVYNEQFF. The V gene is TRBV2, the J gene TRBJ2-1; D gene unclear. The CDR3 contains 11 residues. Per the germline V gene, CDR1 is SNHLY and CDR2 is FYNNEI. V gave up 7 bases and J gave up 4 bases, with 5 bases separating them. The full variable domain, its missing parts supplied by reference TRBV2 and TRBJ2-1, is EPEVTQTPSHQVTQMGQEVILRCVPISNHLYFYWYRQILGQKVEFLVSFYNNEISEKSEIFDDQFSVERPDGSNFTLKIRSTKLEDSAMYFCASTVYNEQFFGPGTRLTVL.

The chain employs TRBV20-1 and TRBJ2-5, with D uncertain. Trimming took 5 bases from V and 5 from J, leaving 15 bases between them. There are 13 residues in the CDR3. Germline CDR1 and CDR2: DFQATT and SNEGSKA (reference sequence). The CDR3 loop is CSASMVGKETQYF. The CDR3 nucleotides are TGCAGTGCTTCTATGGTGGGGAAGGAGACCCAGTACTTC.

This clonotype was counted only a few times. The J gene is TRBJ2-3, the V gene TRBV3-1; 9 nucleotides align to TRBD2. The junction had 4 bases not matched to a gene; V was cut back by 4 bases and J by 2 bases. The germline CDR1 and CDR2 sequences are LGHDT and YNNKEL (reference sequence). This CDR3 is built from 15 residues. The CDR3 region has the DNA TGTGCCAGCAGCCCATCTAGCGGGGACACAGATACGCAGTATTTT. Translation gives CASSPSSGDTDTQYF.

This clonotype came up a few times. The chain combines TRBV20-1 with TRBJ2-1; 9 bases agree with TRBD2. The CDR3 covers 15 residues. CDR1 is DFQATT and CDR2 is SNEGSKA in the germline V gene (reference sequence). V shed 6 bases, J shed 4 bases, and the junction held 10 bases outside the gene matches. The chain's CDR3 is CSAHTVLAGYNEQFF. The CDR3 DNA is TGCAGTGCCCATACGGTGCTAGCGGGGTACAATGAGCAGTTCTTC.

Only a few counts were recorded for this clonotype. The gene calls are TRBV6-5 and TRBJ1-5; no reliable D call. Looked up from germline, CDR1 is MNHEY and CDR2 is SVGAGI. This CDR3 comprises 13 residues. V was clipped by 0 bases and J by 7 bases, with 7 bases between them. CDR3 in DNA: TGTGCCAGCAGTTACTCGTCGGAACAGCCCCAGCATTTT. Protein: CASSYSSEQPQHF.

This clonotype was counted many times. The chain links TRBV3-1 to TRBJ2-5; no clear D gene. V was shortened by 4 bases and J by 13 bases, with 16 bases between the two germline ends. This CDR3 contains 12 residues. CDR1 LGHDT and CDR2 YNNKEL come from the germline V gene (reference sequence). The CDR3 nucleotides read TGTGCCAGCAGCCCCCTCGACCCGCAATTGTACTTC. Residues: CASSPLDPQLYF.

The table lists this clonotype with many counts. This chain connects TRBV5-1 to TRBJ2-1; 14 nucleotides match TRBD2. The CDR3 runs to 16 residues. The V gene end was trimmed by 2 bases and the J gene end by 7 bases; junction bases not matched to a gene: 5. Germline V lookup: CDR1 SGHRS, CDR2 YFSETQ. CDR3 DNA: TGCGCCAGCAGCTTACCCGGGACTAGCGGGAGTAATGAGCAGTTCTTC. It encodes CASSLPGTSGSNEQFF. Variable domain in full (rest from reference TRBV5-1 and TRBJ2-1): KAGVTQTPRYLIKTRGQQVTLSCSPISGHRSVSWYQQTPGQGLQFLFEYFSETQRNKGNFPGRFSGRQFSNSRSEMNVSTLELGDSALYLCASSLPGTSGSNEQFFGPGTRLTVL.

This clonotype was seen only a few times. The CDR3 nucleotides read TGTGCCAGCCTCAACCGGGGGGTCTTGAATGAGCAGTTCTTC. Protein: CASLNRGVLNEQFF. The rearrangement links TRBV18 to TRBJ2-1, with TRBD2 matching 7 bases. CDR1 and CDR2 (germline): KGHSH, LQKENI. V was clipped by 8 bases and J by 7 bases; unmatched bases: 11. The CDR3 has 14 residues.